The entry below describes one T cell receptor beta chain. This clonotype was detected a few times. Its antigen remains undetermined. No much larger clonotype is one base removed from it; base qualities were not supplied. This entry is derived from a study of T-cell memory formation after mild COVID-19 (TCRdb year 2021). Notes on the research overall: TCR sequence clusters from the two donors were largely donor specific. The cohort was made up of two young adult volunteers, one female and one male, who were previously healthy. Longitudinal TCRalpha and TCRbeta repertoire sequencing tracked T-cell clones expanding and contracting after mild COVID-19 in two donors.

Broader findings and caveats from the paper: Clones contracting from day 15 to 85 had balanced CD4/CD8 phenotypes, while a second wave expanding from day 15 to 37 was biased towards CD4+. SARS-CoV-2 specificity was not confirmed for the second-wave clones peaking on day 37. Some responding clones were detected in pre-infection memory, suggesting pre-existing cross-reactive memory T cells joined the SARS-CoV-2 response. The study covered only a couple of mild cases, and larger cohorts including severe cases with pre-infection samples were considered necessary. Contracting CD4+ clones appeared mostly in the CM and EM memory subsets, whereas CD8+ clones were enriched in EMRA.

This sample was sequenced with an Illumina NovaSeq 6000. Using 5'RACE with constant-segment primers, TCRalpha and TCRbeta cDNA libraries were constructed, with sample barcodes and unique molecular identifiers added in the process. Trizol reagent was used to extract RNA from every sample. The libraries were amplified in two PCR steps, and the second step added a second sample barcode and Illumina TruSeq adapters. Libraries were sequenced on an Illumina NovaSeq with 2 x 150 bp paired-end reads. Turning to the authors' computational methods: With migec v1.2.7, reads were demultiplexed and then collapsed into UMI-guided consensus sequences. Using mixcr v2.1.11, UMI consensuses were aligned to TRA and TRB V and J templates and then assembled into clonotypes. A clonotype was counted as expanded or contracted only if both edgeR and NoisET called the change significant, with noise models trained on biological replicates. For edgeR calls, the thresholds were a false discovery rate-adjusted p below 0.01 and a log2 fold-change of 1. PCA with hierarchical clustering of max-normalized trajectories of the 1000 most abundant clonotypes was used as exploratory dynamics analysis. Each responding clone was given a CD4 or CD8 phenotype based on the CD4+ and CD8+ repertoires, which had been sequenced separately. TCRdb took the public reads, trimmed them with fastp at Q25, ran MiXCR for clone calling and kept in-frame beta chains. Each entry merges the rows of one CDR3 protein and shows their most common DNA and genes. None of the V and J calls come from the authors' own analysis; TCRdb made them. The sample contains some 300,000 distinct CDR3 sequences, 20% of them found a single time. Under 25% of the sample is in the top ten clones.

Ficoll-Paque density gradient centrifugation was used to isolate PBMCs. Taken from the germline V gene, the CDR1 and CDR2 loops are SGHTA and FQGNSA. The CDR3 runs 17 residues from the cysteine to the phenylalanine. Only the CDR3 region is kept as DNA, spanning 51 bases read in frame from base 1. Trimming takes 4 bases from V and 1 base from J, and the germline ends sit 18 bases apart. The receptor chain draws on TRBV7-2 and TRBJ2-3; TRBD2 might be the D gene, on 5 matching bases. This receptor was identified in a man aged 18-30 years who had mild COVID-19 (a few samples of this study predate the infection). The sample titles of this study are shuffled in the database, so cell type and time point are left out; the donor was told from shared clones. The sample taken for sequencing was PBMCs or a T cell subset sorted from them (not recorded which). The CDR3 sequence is CASSSPKLVGGTDTQYF. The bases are TGTGCCAGCAGCTCCCCTAAACTAGTAGGTGGCACAGATACGCAGTATTTT.